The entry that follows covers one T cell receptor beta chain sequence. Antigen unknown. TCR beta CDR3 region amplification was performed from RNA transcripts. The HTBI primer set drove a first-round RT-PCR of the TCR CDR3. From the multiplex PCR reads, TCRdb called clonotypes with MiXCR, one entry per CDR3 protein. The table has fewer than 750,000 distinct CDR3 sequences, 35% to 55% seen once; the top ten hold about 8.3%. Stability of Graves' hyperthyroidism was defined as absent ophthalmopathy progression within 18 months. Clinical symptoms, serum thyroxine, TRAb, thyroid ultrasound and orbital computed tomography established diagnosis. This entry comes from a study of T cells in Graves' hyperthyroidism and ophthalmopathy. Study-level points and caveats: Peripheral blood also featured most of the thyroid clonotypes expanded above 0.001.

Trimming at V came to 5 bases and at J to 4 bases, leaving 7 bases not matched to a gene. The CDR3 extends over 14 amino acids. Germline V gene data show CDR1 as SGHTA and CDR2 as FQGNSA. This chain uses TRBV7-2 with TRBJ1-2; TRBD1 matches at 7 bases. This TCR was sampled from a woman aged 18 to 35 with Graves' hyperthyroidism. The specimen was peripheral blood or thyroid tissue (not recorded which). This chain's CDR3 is CASSAGTVGYGYTF. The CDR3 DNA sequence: TGTGCCAGCAGCGCCGGGACAGTGGGCTATGGCTACACCTTC.